What follows is one TCR beta chain and its context. Its matching antigen is unknown. This CDR3 region has 14 residues. CDR1 and CDR2 from the germline V gene are MNHEY and SVGAGI. The germline V and J ends were trimmed by 7 bases and 0 bases, with 13 bases remaining between them. The data derive from a study of shared clonotypes between healthy human individuals. Study-level points and caveats: About 4.5% of naive CD4 clonotypes were common to a few donors. Lower generation probabilities were found for non-shared clonotypes than for those shared by all four donors.

Assay: immunoSEQ multiplex PCR; the TCRdb copy retains only in-frame clones and omits some. The table has 2 million to 2.5 million clones, approximately 95% seen once. The sample consisted of naive CD4+ T cells sorted from blood. Subset in this sample: CD45RA+ positively selected. The sequence was obtained from a young man in good health. The chain couples TRBV6-5 to TRBJ2-7; D might be TRBD2 (5 bases). This CDR3 is CASMGAPSSYEQYF. The CDR3 region has the DNA TGTGCCAGCATGGGAGCCCCGAGCTCCTACGAGCAGTACTTC.